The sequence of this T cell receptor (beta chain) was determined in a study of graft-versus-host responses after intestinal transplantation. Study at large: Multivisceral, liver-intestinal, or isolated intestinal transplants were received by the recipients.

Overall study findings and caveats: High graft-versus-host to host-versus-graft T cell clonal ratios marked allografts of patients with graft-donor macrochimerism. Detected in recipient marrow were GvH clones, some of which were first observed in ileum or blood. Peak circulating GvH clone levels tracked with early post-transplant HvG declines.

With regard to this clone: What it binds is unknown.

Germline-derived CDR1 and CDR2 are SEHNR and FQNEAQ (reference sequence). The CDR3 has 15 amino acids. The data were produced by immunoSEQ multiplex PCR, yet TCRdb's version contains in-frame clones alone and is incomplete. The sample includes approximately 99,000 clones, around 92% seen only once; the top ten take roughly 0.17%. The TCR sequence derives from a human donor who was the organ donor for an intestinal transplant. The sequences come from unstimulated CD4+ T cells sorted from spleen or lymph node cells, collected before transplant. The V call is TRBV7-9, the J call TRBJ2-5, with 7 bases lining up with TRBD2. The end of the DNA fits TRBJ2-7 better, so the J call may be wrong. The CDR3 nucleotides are TGTGCCAGCAGCCCTCTAGCGGAGAAAAGGTACGAGCAGTACTTC. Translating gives CASSPLAEKRYEQYF.